A single sample gave rise to the 29 T cell receptor beta chains below, sequenced in a study of blood T cells in healthy people across ages. PCR was performed a second time for roughly 6 to 12 cycles using a sample-barcoded 5' primer and a J-beta primer mix. TCRdb re-called the 5' RACE reads through MiXCR, storing one row per CDR3 protein. The data show about 320,000 distinct CDR3 sequences, roughly 26% seen once. Sample: blood. Receptors were obtained from a woman in her seventies in good health.

The genes are TRBV18 and TRBJ1-2; 7 nucleotides line up with TRBD1. This CDR3 region has 15 residues. The germline CDR1 and CDR2 sequences are KGHSH and LQKENI. After removal of 3 bases from V and 8 bases from J, the junction contained 12 bases not matched to a gene. The CDR3 nucleotides are TGTGCCAGCTCACCCGACAGGGTACCTCTGGAGGGCTACACCTTC. It encodes CASSPDRVPLEGYTF.

This clonotype was picked up many times. V gene TRBV7-2 combines with J gene TRBJ2-1, with 9 bases identical to TRBD2. V shed 5 bases and J 1 base; nucleotides not matched to a gene: 6. Looked up from germline, CDR1 is SGHTA and CDR2 is FQGNSA. The CDR3 loop spans 16 amino acids. The CDR3 DNA is TGTGCCAGCAGCGGGAGACTAGCGGTTTCCTACAATGAGCAGTTCTTC. Translation: CASSGRLAVSYNEQFF.

The chain combines TRBV12-3 or TRBV12-4 with TRBJ2-2; 10 bases agree with TRBD1. The V and J ends lost 6 bases and 3 bases, in that order; junction bases with no gene match: 4. There are 15 residues in the CDR3. This CDR3 is CASRRTGGDTGELFF. CDR3 coding DNA: TGTGCCAGCAGACGGACAGGGGGGGACACCGGGGAGCTGTTTTTT.

This clonotype was seen more than once but under ten times. The chain recombines TRBV5-1 with TRBJ1-1; D possibly corresponds to TRBD1 (6 bases). Trimming pared 2 bases from V and 4 bases from J, leaving 12 bases between. The CDR3 extends over 14 amino acids. Germline-derived CDR1 and CDR2 are SGHRS and YFSETQ. The chain's CDR3 is CASSFGTRGTEAFF. The CDR3 DNA is TGCGCCAGCAGCTTTGGCACCAGGGGCACTGAAGCTTTCTTT.

The chain couples TRBV3-1 to TRBJ2-1; 12 nucleotides line up with TRBD2. The closer fit of TRBJ2-7 to the DNA end suggests the J call may be wrong. The CDR3 consists of 16 residues. The germline V gene has CDR1 LGHDT and CDR2 YNNKEL (reference sequence). CDR3 residues: CASSRWTSGATYEQYF. Here the CDR3 DNA reads TGTGCCAGCAGCCGATGGACTAGCGGGGCCACCTACGAGCAGTACTTC.

The chain recombines TRBV7-2 with TRBJ2-3, with D possibly matching TRBD2 (5 bases). Germline lookup yields CDR1 SGHTA and CDR2 FQGNSA. The CDR3 covers 17 residues. V gave up 3 bases and J gave up 6 bases, with 22 bases separating them. The DNA of the CDR3 is TGTGCCAGCAGCTTGATTCCTTGGAGAACGGGAAGGGATACGCAGTATTTT. Encoded protein: CASSLIPWRTGRDTQYF. The whole variable domain, filled in from reference TRBV7-2 and TRBJ2-3, reads GAGVSQSPSNKVTEKGKDVELRCDPISGHTALYWYRQSLGQGLEFLIYFQGNSAPDKSGLPSDRFSAERTGGSVSTLTIQRTQQEDSAVYLCASSLIPWRTGRDTQYFGPGTRLTVL.

This clonotype was counted only a few times. The chain recombines TRBV6-2 or TRBV6-3 with TRBJ1-2, with 7 bases that match TRBD1. Germline trimming cut 4 bases from V and 1 base from J; bases unmatched to any gene: 9. In germline, CDR1 is MNHEY, CDR2 SVGEGT. The CDR3 consists of 16 residues. The chain's CDR3 is CASSFTSGTVNYGYTF. In DNA, the CDR3 is TGTGCCAGCAGTTTCACCTCCGGGACAGTTAACTATGGCTACACCTTC.

The chain has TRBV6-6 and TRBJ2-5; D is possibly TRBD2 (6 bases). The germline gives CDR1 MNHNY, CDR2 SVGAGI (reference sequence). This CDR3 has 16 residues. V was trimmed by 4 bases and J by 5 bases, leaving 20 bases between them. CDR3 in DNA: TGTGCCAGCAGTTCTAGCGAAGTGCTTTGGTGGGAGACCCAGTACTTC. Translation: CASSSSEVLWWETQYF.

The gene calls are TRBV29-1 and TRBJ2-3; D is possibly TRBD2 (6 bases). CDR1 SQVTM and CDR2 ANQGSEA come from the germline V gene. V lost 3 bases to trimming and J lost 3 bases, with 10 bases between them. CDR3 length: 13 amino acids. CDR3 in DNA: TGCAGCGTTGAGGTCAGCGGGACAGATACGCAGTATTTT. This encodes CSVEVSGTDTQYF.

The chain couples TRBV28 to TRBJ2-3, with D possibly matching TRBD1 (6 bases). Germline V gives CDR1 MDHEN, CDR2 SYDVKM. CDR3 size: 16 residues. With 7 bases removed from V and 0 bases from J, the gap between germline ends came to 17 bases. The CDR3 bases are TGTGCCAGCACCTTCCGGGACACCACTAGCACAGATACGCAGTATTTT. This sequence encodes CASTFRDTTSTDTQYF.

The chain recombines TRBV12-3 or TRBV12-4 with TRBJ2-4, with TRBD1 matching 8 bases. Trimming took 4 bases from V and 8 from J; bases not matched to a gene: 7. This CDR3 has 14 amino acids. In nucleotides, the CDR3 is TGTGCCAGCAGTTCAGGACAGGGATTGGACATTCAGTACTTC. It codes for CASSSGQGLDIQYF.

This rearrangement joins TRBV7-3 to TRBJ2-5, with TRBD2 matching over 8 bases. Losses at the gene ends were 2 bases for V and 10 bases for J; bases not matched to a gene: 3. Germline assignment: CDR1 SGHTA and CDR2 FQGTGA. The CDR3 covers 12 residues. CDR3 coding DNA: TGTGCCAGCAGCTTAGGCGGGGGGATCCAGTACTTC. This codes for CASSLGGGIQYF. Combining the CDR3 with reference TRBV7-3 and TRBJ2-5 gives the whole variable domain GAGVSQTPSNKVTEKGKYVELRCDPISGHTALYWYRQSLGQGPEFLIYFQGTGAADDSGLPNDRFFAVRPEGSVSTLKIQRTERGDSAVYLCASSLGGGIQYFGPGTRLLVL.

This rearrangement joins TRBV14 to TRBJ1-4, with 7 bases matching TRBD1. CDR1 and CDR2 (germline): SGHDN, FVKESK. Trimming took 4 bases from V and 4 from J; bases not matched to a gene: 6. CDR3 size: 15 residues. The chain's CDR3 is CASSPNRGFNEKLFF. In nucleotides, the CDR3 is TGTGCCAGCAGCCCGAACAGGGGTTTTAATGAAAAACTGTTTTTT.

This rearrangement joins TRBV7-3 to TRBJ2-2; D is unclear. From germline, CDR1 is SGHTA and CDR2 FQGTGA. This CDR3 is built from 13 residues. V dropped 5 bases and J dropped 5 bases, with 9 bases sitting between them. The DNA of the CDR3 is TGTGCCAGCAGCCAACACTCTACCGGGGAGCTGTTTTTT. Its translation: CASSQHSTGELFF.

CDR3 in amino acids: CASGLGTEAFF. As DNA, the CDR3 is TGTGCTAGTGGTTTAGGGACTGAAGCTTTCTTT. The rearrangement uses TRBV12-5 and TRBJ1-1, with unresolved D. V was shortened by 3 bases and J by 5 bases, with 4 bases between the two germline ends. The CDR3 has 11 amino acids. The germline CDR1 and CDR2 sequences are LGHNT and FRNRAP.

The rearrangement joins TRBV5-1 to TRBJ2-5; D not certain. The J call is doubtful: the DNA matches TRBJ2-7 better. Germline lookup yields CDR1 SGHRS and CDR2 YFSETQ. This CDR3 region has 15 residues. The CDR3 reads CASSPRWTATYEQYF. The CDR3 DNA follows: TGCGCCAGCAGCCCCCGCTGGACGGCAACCTACGAGCAGTACTTC.

This chain links TRBV20-1 with TRBJ2-5, with TRBD1 matching over 11 bases. The J call may be incorrect, as the DNA end agrees better with TRBJ2-1. This CDR3 region has 15 residues. Germline values: CDR1 DFQATT, CDR2 SNEGSKA (reference sequence). CDR3 in DNA: TGCAGTGCTACGACCGGGACAGGGGGAATCAATGAGCAGTTCTTC. Its protein is CSATTGTGGINEQFF.

The rearrangement links TRBV18 to TRBJ2-2; D may match TRBD1 or TRBD2 (5 bases each). V lost 1 base and J 7 bases, leaving 10 bases between the germline ends. Germline CDR1 is KGHSH and CDR2 is LQKENI. This CDR3 spans 14 amino acids. The CDR3 protein is CASSPLGEIGELFF. The CDR3 DNA reads TGTGCCAGCTCACCACTGGGGGAAATCGGGGAGCTGTTTTTT.

The chain combines TRBV27 with TRBJ2-3; D gene unclear. This CDR3 contains 12 residues. Germline-derived CDR1 and CDR2 are MNHEY and SMNVEV (reference sequence). V lost 7 bases and J 2 bases, leaving 7 bases between the germline ends. CDR3 in amino acids: CASMGSTDTQYF. CDR3 bases: TGTGCCAGCATGGGATCCACAGATACGCAGTATTTT.

In this sample, this clonotype turned up a few times. This chain joins TRBV9 and TRBJ2-5, with no clear D. V was shortened by 1 base and J by 0 bases, with 16 bases between the two germline ends. The CDR3 is 17 amino acids. Per germline, CDR1 SGDLS and CDR2 YYNGEE. In DNA form, the CDR3 reads TGTGCCAGCAGCGTAAACCGGGCAGAAAAGGACCAAGAGACCCAGTACTTC. The encoded protein is CASSVNRAEKDQETQYF. Full variable domain (remainder filled in from reference TRBV9 and TRBJ2-5): DSGVTQTPKHLITATGQRVTLRCSPRSGDLSVYWYQQSLDQGLQFLIQYYNGEERAKGNILERFSAQQFPDLHSELNLSSLELGDSALYFCASSVNRAEKDQETQYFGPGTRLLVL.

The chain joins TRBV5-1 to TRBJ2-6; 9 bases are shared with TRBD1. Germline-derived CDR1 and CDR2 are SGHRS and YFSETQ. Trimming took 4 bases from V and 0 from J; bases not matched to a gene: 8. This CDR3 spans 18 amino acids. The CDR3 nucleotides are TGCGCCAGCAGCCCTGGACAGGGGACTTTCTCTGGGGCCAACGTCCTGACTTTC. It yields the protein CASSPGQGTFSGANVLTF.

The chain is built from TRBV19 and TRBJ2-7; D not resolved. The V end lost 9 bases, the J end lost 2 bases, and 14 bases lay between the germline ends. The CDR3 consists of 13 residues. Germline loops: CDR1 LNHDA, CDR2 SQIVND (reference sequence). The chain's CDR3 is CASGPGGTYEQYF. As DNA, the CDR3 is TGTGCCAGCGGCCCGGGCGGAACCTACGAGCAGTACTTC.

The chain carries TRBV5-8 and TRBJ2-5; D call uncertain. Germline V gene data show CDR1 as SGHTS and CDR2 as YDEGEE. The CDR3 totals 15 residues. Trimming removed 1 base from V and 1 base from J, with 11 bases in between. The CDR3 DNA reads TGTGCCAGCAGCTTGCAACACCTCAGCCAAGAGACCCAGTACTTC. As protein: CASSLQHLSQETQYF.

This clonotype has ten or more counts. V and J are TRBV10-3 and TRBJ2-3; 8 nucleotides align to TRBD2. This CDR3 is built from 16 residues. The germline V gene encodes CDR1 ENHRY and CDR2 SYGVKD. V was clipped by 0 bases and J by 3 bases; unmatched bases: 5. The CDR3 loop is CAISESWREVTDTQYF. In DNA, the CDR3 is TGTGCCATCAGTGAGTCATGGCGGGAGGTAACAGATACGCAGTATTTT.

Worth noting for this clonotype: The junction departs from the called germline gene at one end, perhaps through a read error. V gene TRBV10-3 combines with J gene TRBJ2-3, with D tentatively TRBD2 (6 bases). The V gene's germline CDR1 is ENHRY and CDR2 SYGVKD. This CDR3 comprises 15 residues. For the CDR3, the DNA is TGTGCCATCAGTGACGGCACCACTAGCACAGATGCGCAGTATTTT. Protein product: CAISDGTTSTDAQYF.

Turning to this clonotype: One end of the junction fails to match germline, which may point to a read error. V gene TRBV7-2 combines with J gene TRBJ2-5, with D perhaps matching TRBD1 (6 bases). Germline values: CDR1 SGHTA, CDR2 FQGNSA. The CDR3 runs 11 residues. The CDR3 DNA follows: TGTGCCAGCAGCTCCGGACAGCTCCCGCACTTC. Translating gives CASSSGQLPHF.

The chain combines TRBV7-3 with TRBJ2-2; 11 bases are shared with TRBD2. Per germline, CDR1 SGHTA and CDR2 FQGTGA. CDR3 length equals 16 residues. V dropped 5 bases and J dropped 0; count of bases not matched to a gene: 2. The CDR3 here is CASSATSGTNTGELFF. The CDR3 DNA reads TGTGCCAGCAGCGCGACTAGCGGGACGAACACCGGGGAGCTGTTTTTT.

A few counts support this clonotype. V usage is TRBV6-5 and J usage is TRBJ1-1, with no clear D. Trimming removed 5 bases at V and 1 base at J, with 11 bases between. This CDR3 spans 14 amino acids. Looked up from germline, CDR1 is MNHEY and CDR2 is SVGAGI. The DNA for the CDR3 is TGTGCCAGCAGTCCTCTAAGAAAGAACACTGAAGCTTTCTTT. As protein: CASSPLRKNTEAFF.

This clonotype has just a few counts. The V call is TRBV27, the J call TRBJ2-5; perhaps TRBD2 as D (5 bases). The J call may be in error: the DNA end matches TRBJ2-1 better. The CDR3 totals 14 residues. Germline V gene sequence: CDR1 MNHEY, CDR2 SMNVEV (reference sequence). CDR3: CASSFEGRSNEQFF. CDR3 nucleotide sequence: TGTGCCAGCAGTTTCGAGGGAAGGAGTAATGAGCAGTTCTTC.